The rows below give T cell receptor beta chains drawn from one sample of a study of control samples from healthy donors and cancer patients. The data were produced by immunoSEQ multiplex PCR, yet TCRdb's version contains in-frame clones alone and is incomplete. Of 45,000 to 60,000 clones listed, about 90% are singletons. The sequencing input was PBMCs. Receptor source: a man aged 55-75 years with head and neck cancer. Both conserved end residues are trimmed from each CDR3. The order of the fields is CDR3 protein, V gene, clone size, J gene, CDR3 length. A clone size is listed for some rows: how often the clone was seen (once, few, many), or a class if it is expanded.

cdr3_aa: ASSLESGRLAYEQY
v_call: TRBV7-2
clone_size: -
j_call: TRBJ2-7
cdr3_length: 14

cdr3_aa: ASRQGTWAREAQY
v_call: TRBV5-8
clone_size: -
j_call: TRBJ2-5
cdr3_length: 13

cdr3_aa: AIRPGQGAGTDTQY
v_call: TRBV10-3
clone_size: -
j_call: TRBJ2-3
cdr3_length: 14

cdr3_aa: ASTTPVNPNEQY
v_call: TRBV2
clone_size: -
j_call: TRBJ2-7
cdr3_length: 12

cdr3_aa: ASSIRDSKY
v_call: TRBV7-2
clone_size: -
j_call: TRBJ2-3
cdr3_length: 9

cdr3_aa: ASSPKGARSTDTQY
v_call: TRBV27
clone_size: -
j_call: TRBJ2-3
cdr3_length: 14

cdr3_aa: ASSQVFRGRGEYGYT
v_call: TRBV4-1
clone_size: -
j_call: TRBJ1-2
cdr3_length: 15

cdr3_aa: ASSRAGQTGELF
v_call: TRBV7-9
clone_size: -
j_call: TRBJ2-2
cdr3_length: 12

cdr3_aa: ASSVARTGGADTQY
v_call: TRBV9
clone_size: -
j_call: TRBJ2-3
cdr3_length: 14

cdr3_aa: ASSSGGGALQETQY
v_call: TRBV5-4
clone_size: -
j_call: TRBJ2-5
cdr3_length: 14

cdr3_aa: ASSLARFSYEQY
v_call: TRBV5-4
clone_size: -
j_call: TRBJ2-7
cdr3_length: 12

cdr3_aa: ASSVAASGLYEQY
v_call: TRBV9
clone_size: -
j_call: TRBJ2-7
cdr3_length: 13

cdr3_aa: ASSVGRGDYEQY
v_call: TRBV9
clone_size: -
j_call: TRBJ2-7
cdr3_length: 12

cdr3_aa: ASSPKDRVNTEAF
v_call: TRBV7-9
clone_size: -
j_call: TRBJ1-1
cdr3_length: 13

cdr3_aa: AWSVKYEQF
v_call: TRBV30
clone_size: -
j_call: TRBJ2-1
cdr3_length: 9

cdr3_aa: ASSVGPGTSGRVDEQF
v_call: TRBV9
clone_size: -
j_call: TRBJ2-1
cdr3_length: 16

cdr3_aa: ASKRQITSGLSTDTQY
v_call: TRBV5-1
clone_size: -
j_call: TRBJ2-3
cdr3_length: 16

cdr3_aa: ASSPVTSGQEETQY
v_call: TRBV11-1
clone_size: -
j_call: TRBJ2-5
cdr3_length: 14

cdr3_aa: ASSLAGGETQY
v_call: TRBV7-9
clone_size: -
j_call: TRBJ2-5
cdr3_length: 11

cdr3_aa: ASSSSTGEPGNTIY
v_call: TRBV5-1
clone_size: -
j_call: TRBJ1-3
cdr3_length: 14

cdr3_aa: ASSQGRNTGELF
v_call: TRBV4-2
clone_size: -
j_call: TRBJ2-2
cdr3_length: 12

cdr3_aa: ASSVFGSVGLKTQY
v_call: TRBV2
clone_size: -
j_call: TRBJ2-5
cdr3_length: 14

cdr3_aa: ASSLVTSRTQY
v_call: TRBV5-1
clone_size: -
j_call: TRBJ2-5
cdr3_length: 11

cdr3_aa: ASHPGGTGRGETQY
v_call: TRBV28
clone_size: -
j_call: TRBJ2-5
cdr3_length: 14

cdr3_aa: ASSEASTGRRTEAF
v_call: TRBV6-1
clone_size: -
j_call: TRBJ1-1
cdr3_length: 14

cdr3_aa: ASSNRNYNEQF
v_call: TRBV5-8
clone_size: -
j_call: TRBJ2-1
cdr3_length: 11

cdr3_aa: ASSSRDRGYEQY
v_call: TRBV27
clone_size: -
j_call: TRBJ2-7
cdr3_length: 12

cdr3_aa: ASSSHQGVGIIAF
v_call: TRBV19
clone_size: -
j_call: TRBJ1-1
cdr3_length: 13

cdr3_aa: ASSPSGDRNTEAF
v_call: TRBV18
clone_size: -
j_call: TRBJ1-1
cdr3_length: 13

cdr3_aa: ATSRTLTSGSAKNIQY
v_call: TRBV15
clone_size: once
j_call: TRBJ2-4
cdr3_length: 16

cdr3_aa: ASICGEKTQY
v_call: TRBV12-3/TRBV12-4
clone_size: -
j_call: TRBJ2-5
cdr3_length: 10

cdr3_aa: ASSPYERGSNEKLF
v_call: TRBV4-1
clone_size: few
j_call: TRBJ1-4
cdr3_length: 14

cdr3_aa: ASSIGSGGFTEAF
v_call: TRBV19
clone_size: -
j_call: TRBJ1-1
cdr3_length: 13

cdr3_aa: ASSEGGYTDTQY
v_call: TRBV6-1
clone_size: -
j_call: TRBJ2-3
cdr3_length: 12

cdr3_aa: ASSLASYTRGYT
v_call: TRBV7-8
clone_size: -
j_call: TRBJ1-2
cdr3_length: 12

cdr3_aa: ASSGDWDNEQF
v_call: TRBV2
clone_size: -
j_call: TRBJ2-1
cdr3_length: 11

cdr3_aa: ASRTASTEAF
v_call: TRBV28
clone_size: -
j_call: TRBJ1-1
cdr3_length: 10

cdr3_aa: AISESGSGTTNEQF
v_call: TRBV10-3
clone_size: -
j_call: TRBJ2-1
cdr3_length: 14

cdr3_aa: ASSARGLGTGELF
v_call: TRBV9
clone_size: -
j_call: TRBJ2-2
cdr3_length: 13

cdr3_aa: ASSSTGAGSYEQY
v_call: TRBV5-1
clone_size: once
j_call: TRBJ2-7
cdr3_length: 13

cdr3_aa: ASSGDNSFNYGYT
v_call: TRBV2
clone_size: few
j_call: TRBJ1-2
cdr3_length: 13

cdr3_aa: ASTLGGVGSYEQY
v_call: TRBV5-5
clone_size: once
j_call: TRBJ2-7
cdr3_length: 13

cdr3_aa: ASRGTGTGGPYEQY
v_call: TRBV19
clone_size: -
j_call: TRBJ2-7
cdr3_length: 14

cdr3_aa: ASSTDSLNQPQH
v_call: TRBV19
clone_size: -
j_call: TRBJ1-5
cdr3_length: 12

cdr3_aa: ASSPTPGSLNTEAF
v_call: TRBV4-3
clone_size: few
j_call: TRBJ1-1
cdr3_length: 14

cdr3_aa: ATSDAGQGEKTQY
v_call: TRBV24-1
clone_size: -
j_call: TRBJ2-5
cdr3_length: 13

cdr3_aa: ASSPPGQGIPGELF
v_call: TRBV19
clone_size: -
j_call: TRBJ2-2
cdr3_length: 14

cdr3_aa: ASSRDGQTYNEQF
v_call: TRBV5-4
clone_size: -
j_call: TRBJ2-1
cdr3_length: 13

cdr3_aa: ASSQRTSGNGDTQY
v_call: TRBV4-2
clone_size: -
j_call: TRBJ2-3
cdr3_length: 14

cdr3_aa: ASSLTGQIGTGELF
v_call: TRBV18
clone_size: -
j_call: TRBJ2-2
cdr3_length: 14

cdr3_aa: SAITREQQF
v_call: TRBV20-1
clone_size: -
j_call: TRBJ2-1
cdr3_length: 9

cdr3_aa: ASSPRRGDEQF
v_call: TRBV3-1/TRBV3-2
clone_size: -
j_call: TRBJ2-1
cdr3_length: 11

cdr3_aa: ASSLVGEVRVGEQY
v_call: TRBV5-6
clone_size: -
j_call: TRBJ2-7
cdr3_length: 14

cdr3_aa: ASSARDRVLPYEQY
v_call: TRBV6-1
clone_size: -
j_call: TRBJ2-7
cdr3_length: 14

cdr3_aa: ASSVGTSGYNEQF
v_call: TRBV9
clone_size: -
j_call: TRBJ2-1
cdr3_length: 13

cdr3_aa: ASSQGAQAGYEQY
v_call: TRBV4-3
clone_size: few
j_call: TRBJ2-7
cdr3_length: 13

cdr3_aa: ASSQRQKLQLETQY
v_call: TRBV7-3
clone_size: -
j_call: TRBJ2-5
cdr3_length: 14

cdr3_aa: ASSQEGGISTGELF
v_call: TRBV4-1
clone_size: -
j_call: TRBJ2-2
cdr3_length: 14

cdr3_aa: ASRLAGDIDEQF
v_call: TRBV5-1
clone_size: -
j_call: TRBJ2-1
cdr3_length: 12